This TCR beta chain was identified during a study of metastatic and nonmetastatic thyroid tumors. In its sample, this clone was seen once. The J segment lost 4 bases and the V segment lost 5 bases, leaving 6 bases of the junction unmatched. The CDR3 runs to 16 residues. In germline, CDR1 is SGHKS, CDR2 YYEKEE (reference sequence). All patients reached thyroid surgery having received no treatment beforehand. TCRdb recomputed clones from the PCR reads via MiXCR. This sample has around 12,000 clones; under 35% occur once, and the top ten carry roughly 21%. The specimen was tumor tissue. This receptor was taken from a female donor with papillary thyroid cancer or a benign thyroid nodule (not recorded which). Some clones in this sample may be carry-over from other donors' samples. This chain uses TRBV5-5 with TRBJ1-6; the match to TRBD1 covers 10 bases. The CDR3 DNA reads as TGTGCCAGCAGTCACCGGACAGGGGGGTATAATTCACCCCTCCACTTT. As protein: CASSHRTGGYNSPLHF.